This T cell receptor beta chain was sequenced for a study of response to subunit inactivated influenza vaccine. A word on this clonotype: Its matching antigen is unknown.

TCRdb reanalysed the RT-PCR reads using MiXCR and keeps one entry per CDR3 protein. The table shows 300,000 to 350,000 distinct CDR3 sequences, with 22% occurring only once. Findings and limits, study-wide: New T cells are recruited in small numbers by each seasonal influenza vaccination, according to the authors' suggestion.

In germline, CDR1 is SGHTA, CDR2 FQGNSA. Trimming shortened V by 4 bases and J by 3 bases, and 15 bases separated the two germline ends. The CDR3 has 16 amino acids. This sequence originates from a man between 50 and 69 years old who received an inactivated influenza vaccine. The sample consisted of PBMCs from blood, taken less than 22 months after vaccination. The rearrangement links TRBV7-2 to TRBJ1-4, with unresolved D. The CDR3 nucleotides are TGTGCCAGCAGCTCAGCCGTTGGGAGAGCTAATGAAAAACTGTTTTTT. Amino acid sequence: CASSSAVGRANEKLFF.